These T cell receptor beta chains were read from a single sample in a study of memory CD4+ T cells and cytomegalovirus serostatus. Some clones are missing from TCRdb's copy, which holds only in-frame ones; the method was immunoSEQ multiplex PCR. This sample has roughly 64,000 clones, with approximately 80% found just once. The sequenced sample was memory CD4+ T cells from blood. All receptors derive from an adult in good health and CMV-seronegative. CDR3s leave out the opening cysteine and the closing phenylalanine or tryptophan. Clone size is not always given. Where it is, it says once, few, many or a class for expanded clones.

V gene,clone size,CDR3 protein
TRBV5-1,NA,ASSARGADYGYT
TRBV11-3,NA,ASSSHRGAPLH
TRBV18,NA,ASSPGGAAGNTIY
TRBV5-1,few,ASSSRTGTGPYNSPLH
TRBV27,few,ASSLNRQSPYGYT
TRBV18,NA,ASSPGPLLSGNTIY
TRBV4-2,NA,ASSQILMNTEAF
TRBV5-1,NA,ASSLTPGGQETQY
TRBV6-5,NA,ASSYQQLNNYGYT
TRBV7-2,few,ASSFGRSNTEAF
TRBV10-3,NA,AMGRRSDTGELF
TRBV9,few,ASSAGAPDTQY
TRBV5-1,once,ASSLGQDKNEQF
TRBV20-1,NA,SAWTGNTQY
TRBV19,NA,ASSIEPWREPREQF
TRBV7-9,NA,ASSLDWLSEGST
TRBV11-2,once,ASSETSGSRNEQF
TRBV30,NA,AWSLPTSGGYNEQF
TRBV29-1,NA,SVGTLYEQY
TRBV18,few,ASSRDSLLAYEQY
TRBV5-6,once,ASSLLVGGDTQY
TRBV10-3,NA,AILNSSAMVYEQY
TRBV27,NA,ASSRKGTDSSGANVLT
TRBV5-8,NA,ASSLGAGGNEQF
TRBV6-6,NA,ASRRPGQGAPGYT
TRBV4-1,NA,ASSQSTGLARQETQY
TRBV7-9,NA,ASSNSGGEQF
TRBV7-9,NA,ASSLGSNEQF
TRBV15,NA,ATSRGRVMGNQPQH
TRBV5-1,NA,ASSSHAYDGYT
TRBV7-9,NA,ASSLEHGRQY
TRBV10-3,once,AISEHSGELF
TRBV18,NA,ASSTSGGSNYEQY
TRBV6-6,NA,ASIQDFGGRGTY
TRBV29-1,NA,SVKGPSGTEAF
TRBV18,NA,ASSPGQNPSGNTIY
TRBV5-1,NA,ASKPGQANTGELF
TRBV15,NA,ATRGPDRNYGYT
TRBV9,NA,ASSVSGQVPHQPQH
TRBV9,NA,ASTDSPMGGELF
TRBV7-8,NA,ASSLRDTGELF
TRBV7-7,few,ASSPTGSLGQETQY
TRBV9,few,ASSEGGGKETQY
TRBV18,NA,ASSLYGGADQPQH
TRBV7-9,NA,ASSPWDRGGEQY
TRBV18,NA,ASSETTVAGNTIY